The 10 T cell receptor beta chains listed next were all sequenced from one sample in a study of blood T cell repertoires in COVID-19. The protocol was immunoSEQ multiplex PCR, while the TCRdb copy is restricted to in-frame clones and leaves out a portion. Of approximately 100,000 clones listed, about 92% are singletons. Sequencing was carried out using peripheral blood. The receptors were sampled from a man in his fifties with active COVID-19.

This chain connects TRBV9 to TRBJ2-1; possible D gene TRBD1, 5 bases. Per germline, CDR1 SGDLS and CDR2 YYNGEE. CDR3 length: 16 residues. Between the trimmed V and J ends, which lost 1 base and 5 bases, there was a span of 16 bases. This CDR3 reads CASSVSLRETDNEQFF. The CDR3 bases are TGTGCCAGCAGCGTATCCCTTAGAGAGACAGACAATGAGCAGTTCTTC.

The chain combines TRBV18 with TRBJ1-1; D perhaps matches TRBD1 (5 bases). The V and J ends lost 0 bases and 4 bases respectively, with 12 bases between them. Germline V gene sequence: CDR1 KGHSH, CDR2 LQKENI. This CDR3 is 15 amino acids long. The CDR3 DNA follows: TGTGCCAGCTCACCACCGCAAGGGGCAGGCACTGAAGCTTTCTTT. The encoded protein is CASSPPQGAGTEAFF. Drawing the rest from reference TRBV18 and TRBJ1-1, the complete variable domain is NAGVMQNPRHLVRRRGQEARLRCSPMKGHSHVYWYRQLPEEGLKFMVYLQKENIIDESGMPKERFSAEFPKEGPSILRIQQVVRGDSAAYFCASSPPQGAGTEAFFGQGTRLTVV.

The CDR3 DNA follows: TGTGCCAGCAGTGAGGAGGGAGGGCGGGATACGCAGTATTTT. It encodes CASSEEGGRDTQYF. V usage is TRBV2 and J usage is TRBJ2-3; TRBD2 matches at 7 bases. V was clipped by 3 bases and J by 6 bases; unmatched bases: 6. The CDR3 has 14 amino acids. CDR1 SNHLY and CDR2 FYNNEI come from the germline V gene.

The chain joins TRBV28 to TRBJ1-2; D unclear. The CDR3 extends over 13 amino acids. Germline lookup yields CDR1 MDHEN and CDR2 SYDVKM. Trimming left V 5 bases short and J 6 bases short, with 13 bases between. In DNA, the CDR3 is TGTGCCAGCAGTCCCCGGAATCGGGATGGCTACACCTTC. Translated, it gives CASSPRNRDGYTF.

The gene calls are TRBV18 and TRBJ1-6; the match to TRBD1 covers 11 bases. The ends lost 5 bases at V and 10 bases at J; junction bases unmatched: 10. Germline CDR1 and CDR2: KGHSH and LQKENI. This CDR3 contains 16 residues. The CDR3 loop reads CASSRTGGGRESPLHF. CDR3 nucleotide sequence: TGTGCCAGCTCAAGGACAGGGGGCGGAAGGGAATCACCCCTCCACTTT.

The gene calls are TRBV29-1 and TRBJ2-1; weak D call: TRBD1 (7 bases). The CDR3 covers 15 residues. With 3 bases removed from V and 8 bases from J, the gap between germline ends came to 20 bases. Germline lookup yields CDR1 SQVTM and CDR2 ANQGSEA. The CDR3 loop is CSVDVRQGLFYEQFF. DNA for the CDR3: TGCAGCGTTGATGTGAGACAGGGACTTTTTTATGAGCAGTTCTTC.

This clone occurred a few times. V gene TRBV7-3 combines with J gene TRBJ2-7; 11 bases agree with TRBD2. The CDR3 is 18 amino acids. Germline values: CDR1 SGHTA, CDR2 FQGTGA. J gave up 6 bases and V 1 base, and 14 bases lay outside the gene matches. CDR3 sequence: CASSLIGGLAGGRGEQYF. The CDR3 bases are TGTGCCAGCAGCTTAATAGGCGGCCTAGCGGGAGGCCGGGGCGAGCAGTACTTC.

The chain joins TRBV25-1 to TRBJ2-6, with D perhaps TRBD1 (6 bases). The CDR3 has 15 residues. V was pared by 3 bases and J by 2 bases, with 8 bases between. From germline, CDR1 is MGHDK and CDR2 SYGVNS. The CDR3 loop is CASSDTGTGANVLTF. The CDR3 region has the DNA TGTGCCAGCAGTGATACAGGGACTGGGGCCAACGTCCTGACTTTC.

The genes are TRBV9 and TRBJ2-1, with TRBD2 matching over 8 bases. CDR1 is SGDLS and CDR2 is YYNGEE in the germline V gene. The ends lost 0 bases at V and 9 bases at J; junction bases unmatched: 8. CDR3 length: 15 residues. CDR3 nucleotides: TGTGCCAGCAGCGTAGCTAACGGGAGGGCCACTGAGCAGTTCTTC. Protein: CASSVANGRATEQFF.

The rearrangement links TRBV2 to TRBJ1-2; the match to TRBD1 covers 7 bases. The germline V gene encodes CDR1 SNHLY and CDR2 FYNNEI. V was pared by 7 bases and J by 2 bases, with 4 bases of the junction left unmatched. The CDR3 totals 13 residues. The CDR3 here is CASNPGGNYGYTF. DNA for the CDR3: TGTGCCAGCAACCCAGGGGGGAACTATGGCTACACCTTC.